A selection of T cell receptor beta chains follows, all from one sample in a study of vaccination and CD4 T cells after COVID-19. The antigens for these receptors are not known. One entry per CDR3 protein results from TCRdb running MiXCR on the PCR reads. The sample carries more than 12,000 distinct CDR3 sequences, approximately 80% recorded once. This sample comprised CD4+ T cells from blood, cultured in vitro, obtained after SARS-CoV-2 vaccination. These receptors were taken from a human donor who received a COVID-19 vaccine. The CDR3 runs from the conserved cysteine through the conserved F or W. A D gene is named only where the DNA matches it firmly. Only part of the rows carry a size: once, few, many, or a class if the clone is expanded.

j_gene,len,v_gene,abundance,d_gene,CDR3nt,CDR3aa
TRBJ1-6,13,TRBV29-1,.,.,TGCAGCGTTGTCGAGGGCCTGGGTTCACCCCTCCACTTT,CSVVEGLGSPLHF
TRBJ1-5,14,TRBV6-1,.,.,TGTGCCAGCAGTGAAGGAGGGCGAGGGCAGCCCCAGCATTTT,CASSEGGRGQPQHF
TRBJ2-2,13,TRBV2,.,TRBD1,TGTGCCAGTAGGACAGGGGGCACCGGGGAGCTGTTTTTT,CASRTGGTGELFF
TRBJ2-7,13,TRBV9,few,TRBD1,TGTGCCAGCAGCTCTCGGACAGGGGGCGAGCAGTACTTC,CASSSRTGGEQYF
TRBJ2-5,16,TRBV5-4,once,TRBD2,TGTGCCAGCAGCTTGGTTTCGGGACTAGAGACACGGACCCAGTACTTC,CASSLVSGLETRTQYF
TRBJ1-2,16,TRBV19,.,.,TGTGCCAGTAGTCCGCGCAAATCTCGAAGAGGATATGGCTACACCTTC,CASSPRKSRRGYGYTF
TRBJ1-5,13,TRBV7-8,.,.,TGTGCCAGCAGCTTATCACAAGATCAGCCCCAGCATTTT,CASSLSQDQPQHF
TRBJ1-3,14,TRBV5-1,.,.,TGCGCCAGCAGCTTGGGGAGCTCTGGAAACACCATATATTTT,CASSLGSSGNTIYF
TRBJ1-2,15,TRBV6-1,.,TRBD1,TGTGCCAGCAGTGAGGGGACAGGTGGTAACTATGGCTACACCTTC,CASSEGTGGNYGYTF
TRBJ2-3,16,TRBV5-4,few,TRBD2,TGTGCCAGCAGCTCGACTAGCGGGGGGCAGGTCGATACGCAGTATTTT,CASSSTSGGQVDTQYF
TRBJ1-1,15,TRBV10-3,few,.,TGTGCCATCAGTGATACCTACAGGGACAACACTGAAGCTTTCTTT,CAISDTYRDNTEAFF
TRBJ1-2,13,TRBV15,.,.,TGTGCCACCAGCCCCGAAGGTAACTATGGCTACACCTTC,CATSPEGNYGYTF
TRBJ1-5,14,TRBV2,few,.,TGTGCCAGCAATTGGGGGTCAAGCAATCAGCCCCAGCATTTT,CASNWGSSNQPQHF
TRBJ1-1,14,TRBV10-3,.,.,TGTGCCATCAGTGATCAAGGGTATGGAGAAGAAGCTTTCTTT,CAISDQGYGEEAFF
TRBJ2-6,16,TRBV9,.,.,TGTGCCAGCAGCCTCAGACTGAGCTCTGGGGCCAACGTCCTGACTTTC,CASSLRLSSGANVLTF
TRBJ2-2,17,TRBV6-1,.,.,TGTGCCAGCAGTGAATACCTAGGGGGGGCGAACACCGGGGAGCTGTTTTTT,CASSEYLGGANTGELFF
TRBJ2-4,15,TRBV7-2,.,.,TGTGCCAGCAGCAGGGACCCTCGGCCCAAAAACATTCAGTACTTC,CASSRDPRPKNIQYF
TRBJ2-6,16,TRBV6-5,.,.,TGTGCCAGCAGTTACTCGTTAGGGTCCGGGGCCAACGTCCTGACTTTC,CASSYSLGSGANVLTF
TRBJ1-1,17,TRBV29-1,.,TRBD1,TGCAGCGTTGCAGGGGGTCCAGGGAGGCACCTGAACACTGAAGCTTTCTTT,CSVAGGPGRHLNTEAFF
TRBJ1-1,15,TRBV6-2/TRBV6-3,.,.,TGTGCCAGCAGTTACCTGCCAGGGCGGGGAACTGAAGCTTTCTTT,CASSYLPGRGTEAFF
TRBJ1-1,14,TRBV20-1,.,TRBD1,TGCAGTGCTAGAGATCCGGCAGGGGGGGCTGAAGCTTTCTTT,CSARDPAGGAEAFF
TRBJ1-3,12,TRBV24-1,.,.,TGTGCCACCGCGGGCTCTGGAAACACCATATATTTT,CATAGSGNTIYF
TRBJ2-3,15,TRBV30,.,.,TGTGCCTGGAGTGTCCGGGGCCGACTACCAGATACGCAGTATTTT,CAWSVRGRLPDTQYF
TRBJ1-2,13,TRBV30,medium-sized,TRBD1,TGTGCCTGGATTCGGGACAGGGTGAATGGCTACACCTTC,CAWIRDRVNGYTF
TRBJ1-2,14,TRBV19,.,.,TGTGCCAGTAGTATAAGGGGGTCGGACTATGGCTACACCTTC,CASSIRGSDYGYTF
TRBJ2-2,15,TRBV7-2,.,TRBD1,TGTGCCAGCAGCACCGGACAGGGTAGCTCCGGGGAGCTGTTTTTT,CASSTGQGSSGELFF
TRBJ2-3,15,TRBV6-1,.,.,TGTGCCAGCAGAGTGGTGGGGGCCCGCACAGATACGCAGTATTTT,CASRVVGARTDTQYF
TRBJ1-2,13,TRBV20-1,.,.,TGCAGTGCTAGTAGGGGGACCAACTATGGCTACACCTTC,CSASRGTNYGYTF
TRBJ1-2,11,TRBV2,.,.,TGTGCCAGCAGAGATCCCTGGGGCTACACCTTC,CASRDPWGYTF
TRBJ1-5,16,TRBV2,.,.,TGTGCCAGCACCCAAGGACAGTGGGTTAGCAATCAGCCCCAGCATTTT,CASTQGQWVSNQPQHF
TRBJ1-1,13,TRBV19,.,.,TGTGCCAGTATAGGCCCAGGGAGCACTGAAGCTTTCTTT,CASIGPGSTEAFF
TRBJ1-5,15,TRBV19,once,.,TGTGCCAGTAGTATCGAGGTCTCACCGGGTCAGCCCCAGCATTTT,CASSIEVSPGQPQHF
TRBJ2-3,16,TRBV6-5,.,.,TGTGCCAGCAGTTACGGACGGGGGAGCAGCACAGATACGCAGTATTTT,CASSYGRGSSTDTQYF
TRBJ2-6,16,TRBV2,.,.,TGTGCCAAAGGACGGAGTCCCCGCTCTGGGGCCAACGTCCTGACTTTC,CAKGRSPRSGANVLTF
TRBJ2-3,20,TRBV20-1,.,TRBD1,TGCAGTGCTAGACCCTACCGGGACAGGGGGCCCTTAATTCGCGGAGATACGCAGTATTTT,CSARPYRDRGPLIRGDTQYF
TRBJ2-5,13,TRBV12-3/TRBV12-4,.,.,TGTGCCAGCATGTCGAATAGTGTGGAGACCCAGTACTTC,CASMSNSVETQYF
TRBJ1-1,16,TRBV19,.,TRBD1,TGTGCCAGTAGTATAGGGGTAGGAAGGGGGCTCACTGAAGCTTTCTTT,CASSIGVGRGLTEAFF
TRBJ1-2,13,TRBV19,few,.,TGTGCCAGTAGCCACACCCAGGGCCATGGCTACACCTTC,CASSHTQGHGYTF
TRBJ2-7,15,TRBV27,.,.,TGTGCCAGCAAGATAGGGCAGTCCGAATCCTACGAGCAGTACTTC,CASKIGQSESYEQYF
TRBJ1-6,18,TRBV12-3/TRBV12-4,medium-sized,.,TGTGCCAGCACTAGAGTCGGGGGGCGAAGCTCCTATAATTCACCCCTCCACTTT,CASTRVGGRSSYNSPLHF
TRBJ1-1,13,TRBV7-2,.,.,TGTGCCAGCAGCTTAAACAGAAACACTGAAGCTTTCTTT,CASSLNRNTEAFF
TRBJ2-5,14,TRBV5-4,once,.,TGTGCCAGCAGACCCCTTTCGGGGGAAGAGACCCAGTACTTC,CASRPLSGEETQYF